Following are 6 T cell receptor beta chains from one sample sequenced in a study of CD8 T cells in Susac syndrome. Reverse transcription of roughly 0.45 to 1 ug RNA used random hexamers. Via MiXCR, TCRdb re-called the immunoSEQ multiplex PCR reads, giving one row per CDR3 protein. The sample carries more than 100,000 distinct CDR3 sequences, roughly 95% recorded once. Material: CD4+ T cells from PBMCs. The source of these receptors is a human donor in good health.

The chain is built from TRBV19 and TRBJ1-3; possibly TRBD1 for D (5 bases). The V end was cut by 6 bases, the J end by 0 bases, with 15 bases between. CDR1 is LNHDA and CDR2 is SQIVND in the germline V gene (reference sequence). CDR3 size: 16 residues. DNA for the CDR3: TGTGCCAGTAGCCCGGGACGGCGGACCTCTGGAAACACCATATATTTT. This codes for CASSPGRRTSGNTIYF.

The chain employs TRBV29-1 and TRBJ2-3; the D is unclear. Germline CDR1 is SQVTM and CDR2 is ANQGSEA. The CDR3 contains 11 residues. CDR3 DNA: TGCACCTGCCTAAACGCAGATACGCAGTATTTT. Its protein product is CTCLNADTQYF.

This chain joins TRBV3-1 and TRBJ2-3, with TRBD1 matching over 8 bases. With V trimmed by 5 bases and J by 4 bases, 8 bases remained unmatched. Per the germline V gene, CDR1 is LGHDT and CDR2 is YNNKEL (reference sequence). The CDR3 spans 15 residues. The chain's CDR3 is CASSADRVGPDTQYF. Here the CDR3 DNA reads TGTGCCAGCAGCGCGGACAGGGTAGGACCAGATACGCAGTATTTT.

V is TRBV6-5 and J is TRBJ2-1; 12 nucleotides match TRBD2. The CDR3 is made up of 17 amino acids. With 2 bases clipped from V and 8 bases from J, the junction kept 10 bases outside the gene matches. Germline V CDR1 and CDR2: MNHEY, SVGAGI. The CDR3 region has the DNA TGTGCCAGCAGTTACAGACTAGCGGGAGCTTGGATCCATGAGCAGTTCTTC. Amino acids: CASSYRLAGAWIHEQFF.

The chain has TRBV6-6 and TRBJ2-7; D unresolved. V was pared by 6 bases and J by 2 bases, with 8 bases between. CDR3 length: 12 amino acids. The germline V gene encodes CDR1 MNHNY and CDR2 SVGAGI (reference sequence). The CDR3 reads CASSRRAYEQYF. CDR3 DNA: TGTGCCAGCAGCCGCCGAGCCTACGAGCAGTACTTC.

This chain connects TRBV7-9 to TRBJ1-2; 10 bases are a match to TRBD1. The CDR3 is 13 amino acids. V lost 2 bases, J lost 7 bases, and 1 base stayed unmatched. The V gene's germline CDR1 is SEHNR and CDR2 FQNEAQ (reference sequence). The DNA of the CDR3 is TGTGCCAGCAGCTTACGGGACAGGGGTGGCTACACCTTC. Translating it yields CASSLRDRGGYTF.